This T cell receptor beta chain was profiled in a study of identical twins. TCRdb re-called the 5' RACE reads with MiXCR, one entry per CDR3 protein. The top ten hold around 2% of the sample, which has hundreds of thousands of distinct CDR3 sequences, approximately 6% seen once. The CDR3 contains 15 residues. V shed 5 bases and J 4 bases; nucleotides not matched to a gene: 7. Germline lookup yields CDR1 LGHDT and CDR2 YNNKEL (reference sequence). This clonotype was observed a few times. Sequenced: naive T cells sorted from blood. The sequence was collected from a man between 18 and 35 years old in good health. The chain links TRBV3-1 to TRBJ2-7; 11 bases match TRBD2. The CDR3 DNA reads as TGTGCCAGCAGCTTCGGGACTAGCGGAGTATACGAGCAGTACTTC. This encodes CASSFGTSGVYEQYF.